This T cell receptor beta chain was sequenced during a study of CD8 T cells in ankylosing spondylitis. Broader study findings: Before this, some motif variants had been reported in reactive arthritis synovial fluid and blood. A motif in TCR beta, a set of under ten highly homologous variants, appeared characteristic of ankylosing spondylitis blood.

CDR1 MGHDK and CDR2 SYGVNS come from the germline V gene. This CDR3 is 15 amino acids long. Trimming removed 4 bases at V and 3 bases at J, with 16 bases between. This clonotype occurred many times. What it binds is not known. 5'-RACE, quantitative and with molecular barcodes, yielded the TCR beta libraries. TCRdb analysed the 5' RACE reads with MiXCR anew, one entry per CDR3 protein. This table has fewer than 550,000 distinct CDR3 sequences, under 5.5% appearing once. This clonotype originated in a male donor with ankylosing spondylitis. What was sequenced was blood, either unsorted or a sorted T cell fraction (not recorded which). The rearrangement joins TRBV25-1 to TRBJ2-7; tentative D call: TRBD2 (6 bases). CDR3 nucleotides: TGTGCCAGCAGTGGGTACAGGAGGGGCCTCTACGAGCAGTACTTC. Translation: CASSGYRRGLYEQYF.